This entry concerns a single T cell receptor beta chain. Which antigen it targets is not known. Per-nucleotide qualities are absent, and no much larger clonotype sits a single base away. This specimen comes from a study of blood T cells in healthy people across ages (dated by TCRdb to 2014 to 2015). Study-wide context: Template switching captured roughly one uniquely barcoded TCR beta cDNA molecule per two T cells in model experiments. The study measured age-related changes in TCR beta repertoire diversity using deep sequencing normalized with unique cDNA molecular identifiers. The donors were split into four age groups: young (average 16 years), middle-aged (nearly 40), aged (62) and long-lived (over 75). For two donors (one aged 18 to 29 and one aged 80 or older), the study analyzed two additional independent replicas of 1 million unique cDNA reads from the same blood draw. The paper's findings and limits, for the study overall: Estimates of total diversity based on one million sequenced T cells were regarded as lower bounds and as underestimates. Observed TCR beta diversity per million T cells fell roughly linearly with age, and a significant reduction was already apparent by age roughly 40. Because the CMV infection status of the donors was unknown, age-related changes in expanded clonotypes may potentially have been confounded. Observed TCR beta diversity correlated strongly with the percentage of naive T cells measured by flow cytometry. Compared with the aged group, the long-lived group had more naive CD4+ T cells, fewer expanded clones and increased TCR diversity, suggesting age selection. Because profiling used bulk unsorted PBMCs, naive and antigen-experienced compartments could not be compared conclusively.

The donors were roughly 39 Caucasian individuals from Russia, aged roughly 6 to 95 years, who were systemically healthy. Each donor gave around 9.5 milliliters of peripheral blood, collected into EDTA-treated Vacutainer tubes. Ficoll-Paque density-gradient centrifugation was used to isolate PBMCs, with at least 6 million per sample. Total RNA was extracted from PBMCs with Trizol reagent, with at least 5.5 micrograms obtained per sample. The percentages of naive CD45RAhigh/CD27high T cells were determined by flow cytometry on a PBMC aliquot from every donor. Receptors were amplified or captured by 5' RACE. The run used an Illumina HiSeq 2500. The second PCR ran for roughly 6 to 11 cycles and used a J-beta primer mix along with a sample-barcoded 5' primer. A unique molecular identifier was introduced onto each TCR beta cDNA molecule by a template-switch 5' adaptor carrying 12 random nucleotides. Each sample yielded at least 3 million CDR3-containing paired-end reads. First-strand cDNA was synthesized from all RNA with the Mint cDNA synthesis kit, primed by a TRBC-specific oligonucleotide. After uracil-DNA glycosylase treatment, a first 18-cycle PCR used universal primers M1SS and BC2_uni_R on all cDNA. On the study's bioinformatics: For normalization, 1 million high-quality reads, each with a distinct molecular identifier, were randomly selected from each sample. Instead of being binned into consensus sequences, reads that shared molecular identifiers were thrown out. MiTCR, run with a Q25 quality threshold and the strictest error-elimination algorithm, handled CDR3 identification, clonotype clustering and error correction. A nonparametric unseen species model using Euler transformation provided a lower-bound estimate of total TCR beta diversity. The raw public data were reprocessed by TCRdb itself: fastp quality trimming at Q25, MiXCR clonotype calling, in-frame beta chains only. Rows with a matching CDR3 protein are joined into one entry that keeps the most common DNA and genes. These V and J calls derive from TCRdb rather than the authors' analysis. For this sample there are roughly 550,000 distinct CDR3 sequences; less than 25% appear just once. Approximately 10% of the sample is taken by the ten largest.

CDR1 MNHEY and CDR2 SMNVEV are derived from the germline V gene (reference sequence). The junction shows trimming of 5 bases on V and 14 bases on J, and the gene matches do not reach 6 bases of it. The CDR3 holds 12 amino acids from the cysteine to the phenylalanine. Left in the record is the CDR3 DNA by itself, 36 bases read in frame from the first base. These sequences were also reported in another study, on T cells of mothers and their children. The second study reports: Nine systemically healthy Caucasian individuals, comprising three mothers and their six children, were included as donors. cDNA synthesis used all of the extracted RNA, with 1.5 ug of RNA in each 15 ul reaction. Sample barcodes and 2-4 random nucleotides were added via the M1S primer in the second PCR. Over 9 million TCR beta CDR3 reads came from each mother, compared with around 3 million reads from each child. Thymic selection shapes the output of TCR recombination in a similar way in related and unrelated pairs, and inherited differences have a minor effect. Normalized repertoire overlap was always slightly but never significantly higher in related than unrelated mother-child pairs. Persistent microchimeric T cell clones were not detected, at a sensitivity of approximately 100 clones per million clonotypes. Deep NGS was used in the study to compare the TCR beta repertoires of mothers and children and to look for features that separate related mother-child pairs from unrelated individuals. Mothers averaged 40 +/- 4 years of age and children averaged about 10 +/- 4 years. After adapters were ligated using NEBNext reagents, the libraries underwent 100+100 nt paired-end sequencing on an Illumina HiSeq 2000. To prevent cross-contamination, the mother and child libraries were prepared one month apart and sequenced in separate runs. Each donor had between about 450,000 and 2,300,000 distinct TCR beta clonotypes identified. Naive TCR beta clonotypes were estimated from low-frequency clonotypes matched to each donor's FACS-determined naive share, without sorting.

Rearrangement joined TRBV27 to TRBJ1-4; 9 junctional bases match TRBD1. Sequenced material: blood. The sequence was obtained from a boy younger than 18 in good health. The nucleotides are TGTGCCAGCAGTCCAGGACAGGGGAGGCTGTTTTTT. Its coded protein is CASSPGQGRLFF. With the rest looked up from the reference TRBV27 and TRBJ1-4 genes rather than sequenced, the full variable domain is EAQVTQNPRYLITVTGKKLTVTCSQNMNHEYMSWYRQDPGLGLRQIYYSMNVEVTDKGDVPEGYKVSRKEKRNFPLILESPSPNQTSLYFCASSPGQGRLFFGSGTQLSVL.